This T cell receptor beta chain stems from a study of T cells in Graves' hyperthyroidism and ophthalmopathy. General study results and limits: The model anticipated ophthalmopathy a median about six months pre-onset.

The diagnostic basis comprised clinical symptoms, serum thyroxine and TRAb, thyroid ultrasound and orbital computed tomography. This clonotype was observed a handful of times. Its antigen is unknown. The CDR3 is 14 amino acids. The germline V gene encodes CDR1 ENHRY and CDR2 SYGVKD. J gave up 1 base and V 10 bases, and 4 bases lay outside the gene matches. Template material for amplifying TCR beta CDR3 regions consisted of RNA transcripts. The primer set for the first-round RT-PCR of the TCR CDR3 was HTBI. MiXCR, run by TCRdb on the multiplex PCR reads, gives a single entry per CDR3 protein. The repertoire has about 720,000 distinct CDR3 sequences, 15% to 20% of them found once; the top ten carry around 15%.

This TCR derives from a woman between 50 and 59 years old with Graves' hyperthyroidism that later progressed to Graves' ophthalmopathy. The chain is built from TRBV10-3 and TRBJ2-5, with 12 nucleotides matching TRBD2. Sequencing was done on a sample of blood. The CDR3 sequence is CATGTSGPQETQYF. Here the CDR3 DNA reads TGTGCCACAGGGACTAGCGGGCCCCAAGAGACCCAGTACTTC.